This passage covers 20 T cell receptor beta chains from one sample sequenced in a study of liver allograft versus peripheral blood T cells. Study summary: Comparing T cell receptor repertoires in transplanted livers with those in recipients' peripheral blood was part of the design.

TCRdb re-called the reads with MiXCR, one entry per CDR3 protein. The sample includes 9,000 to 9,500 distinct CDR3 sequences, roughly 20% of them seen just once. The source is a human patient who had a liver transplant. The graft donor may have given rise to some T cells.

This clonotype was recorded a few times. This rearrangement joins TRBV6-2 or TRBV6-3 to TRBJ1-5; TRBD1 matches 7 bases. The germline V gene encodes CDR1 MNHEY and CDR2 SVGEGT. The CDR3 sequence is 16 residues long. Trimming at V came to 6 bases and at J to 2 bases, leaving 10 bases not matched to a gene. The CDR3 is CASSHYTGVGNQPQHF. DNA of the CDR3: TGTGCCAGCAGCCACTATACAGGGGTAGGCAATCAGCCCCAGCATTTT.

This clonotype has a handful of counts. CDR3 coding DNA: TGTGCCAGTAGTAGCGTCGGCTCTGGAAACACCATATATTTT. Translating gives CASSSVGSGNTIYF. The gene calls are TRBV19 and TRBJ1-3, with no clear D. This CDR3 region has 14 residues. In germline, CDR1 is LNHDA, CDR2 SQIVND (reference sequence). V was pared by 4 bases and J by 0 bases, with 7 bases between.

This clonotype is medium-sized within its sample. The V and J genes are TRBV19 and TRBJ2-7; 8 nucleotides align to TRBD1. The CDR3 sequence is 15 residues long. CDR1 is LNHDA, CDR2 SQIVND, per germline (reference sequence). V lost 3 bases to trimming and J lost 3 bases; unmatched junction nucleotides: 7. The CDR3 nucleotides are TGTGCCAGTAGTATCGATCCAGGGGGCGTCTACGAGCAGTACTTC. Translating it yields CASSIDPGGVYEQYF.

V and J are TRBV20-1 and TRBJ2-7; TRBD1 is a possible D gene (6 bases). Trimming took off 6 bases at V and 6 bases at J, with 24 bases between the two ends. Germline V lookup: CDR1 DFQATT, CDR2 SNEGSKA (reference sequence). The CDR3 is made up of 15 amino acids. In DNA form, the CDR3 reads TGCAGTGCCCCCGTCCCGGACAGAATGTCTTCCGAGCAGTACTTC. This translates into CSAPVPDRMSSEQYF.

This clonotype was recorded a few times. The gene calls are TRBV20-1 and TRBJ2-1; no definite D call. The CDR3 covers 18 residues. Germline CDR1 and CDR2: DFQATT and SNEGSKA (reference sequence). Trimming took off 0 bases at V and 3 bases at J, with 21 bases between the two ends. The CDR3 DNA reads TGCAGTGCTAGAGAGGGCTACGAAGAAGGGCCCCACTACAATGAGCAGTTCTTC. This translates into CSAREGYEEGPHYNEQFF.

J is TRBJ1-4 and V is TRBV27; 7 bases are a match to TRBD1. V shed 8 bases and J 4 bases; nucleotides not matched to a gene: 7. Germline V lookup: CDR1 MNHEY, CDR2 SMNVEV (reference sequence). CDR3 size: 14 residues. Here the CDR3 reads CASGRTGVNEKLFF. The CDR3 nucleotides read TGTGCCAGCGGCCGGACAGGAGTTAATGAAAAACTGTTTTTT.

This clonotype is classed as medium-sized. The chain has TRBV19 and TRBJ2-5; 10 positions match TRBD2. Germline V CDR1 and CDR2: LNHDA, SQIVND (reference sequence). CDR3 size: 14 residues. With 6 bases clipped from V and 4 bases from J, the junction kept 5 bases outside the gene matches. The CDR3 bases are TGTGCCAGTAGCCTCCGACTAGCGGGAGAGACCCAGTACTTC. This codes for CASSLRLAGETQYF.

The CDR3 protein is CSASGLAPSTGELFF. The DNA for the CDR3 is TGCAGTGCTAGCGGGCTAGCCCCGAGCACCGGGGAGCTGTTTTTT. This chain joins TRBV20-1 and TRBJ2-2, with D perhaps matching TRBD2 (5 bases). In germline, CDR1 is DFQATT, CDR2 SNEGSKA (reference sequence). The V end lost 3 bases, the J end lost 4 bases, and 15 bases lay between the germline ends. This CDR3 has 15 residues.

Judged by abundance, this clonotype is medium-sized. The gene calls are TRBV15 and TRBJ1-1; 10 nucleotides align to TRBD1. The CDR3 length is 16 residues. Per the germline V gene, CDR1 is LNHNV and CDR2 is YYDKDF (reference sequence). V lost 0 bases, J lost 7 bases, and 8 bases stayed unmatched. CDR3 loop: CATSRDPTGTGVEAFF. CDR3 DNA: TGTGCCACCAGCAGAGACCCGACCGGGACAGGGGTTGAAGCTTTCTTT.

The chain joins TRBV20-1 to TRBJ2-6, with a weak D call TRBD2 (5 bases). Germline V CDR1 and CDR2: DFQATT, SNEGSKA (reference sequence). The CDR3 sequence is 16 residues long. V lost 4 bases to trimming and J lost 1 base, with 14 bases between them. In DNA, the CDR3 is TGCAGTGCTACGAATCCGGGGATGTCTGGGGCCAACGTCCTGACTTTC. It codes for CSATNPGMSGANVLTF.

By share, this clonotype counts as medium-sized. The rearrangement joins TRBV18 to TRBJ1-1; tentative D call: TRBD1 (5 bases). Trimming cost V 6 bases and J 4 bases, with 18 bases left between them. The CDR3 runs to 15 residues. Germline V gives CDR1 KGHSH, CDR2 LQKENI. The CDR3 bases are TGTGCCAGCTCCACAAATTCGGGGGAGGCCACTGAAGCTTTCTTT. Residues: CASSTNSGEATEAFF.

This clonotype is a singleton in its sample. The V call is TRBV20-1, the J call TRBJ1-1; the D is unclear. The CDR3 totals 13 residues. Germline CDR1 is DFQATT and CDR2 is SNEGSKA (reference sequence). The ends were cut back, 2 bases at V and 1 base at J, with 8 bases in the middle. The CDR3 coding sequence is TGCAGTGCTAGAAGAGGAGAGAACACTGAAGCTTTCTTT. It codes for CSARRGENTEAFF.

A remark on this clonotype: A read error may explain this, as a much larger clone is one base away. The chain joins TRBV10-3 to TRBJ1-2; TRBD1 matches 10 bases. The junction had 7 bases not matched to a gene; V was cut back by 3 bases and J by 0 bases. The CDR3 is made up of 17 amino acids. Germline assignment: CDR1 ENHRY and CDR2 SYGVKD. As DNA, the CDR3 is TGTGCCATCAGTGATCGGGACAGGGGCGTTACTAACTATGGCTACACCTTC. Encoded protein: CAISDRDRGVTNYGYTF.

The rearrangement uses TRBV12-3 or TRBV12-4 and TRBJ1-4, with TRBD1 identical over 7 bases. The CDR3 has 15 amino acids. After removal of 3 bases from V and 8 bases from J, the junction contained 9 bases not matched to a gene. Here the CDR3 DNA reads TGTGCCAGCAGTTTTGAGGGACAGAGGGGGGAAAAACTGTTTTTT. This gives the protein CASSFEGQRGEKLFF.

V and J are TRBV6-2 or TRBV6-3 and TRBJ2-7; 7 bases line up with TRBD2. The CDR3 sequence is 13 residues long. The germline CDR1 and CDR2 sequences are MNHEY and SVGEGT. The V segment lost 6 bases and the J segment 6 bases; nucleotides outside the gene matches: 8. The DNA for the CDR3 is TGTGCCAGCAGCCCAAGGGCTAGCGGCGAGCAGTACTTC. Amino acid sequence: CASSPRASGEQYF.

This clonotype ranks as medium-sized (0.01 to 0.1%). The rearrangement uses TRBV19 and TRBJ1-2; 9 nucleotides match TRBD1. CDR3 length: 13 amino acids. The V gene's germline CDR1 is LNHDA and CDR2 SQIVND (reference sequence). Germline trimming cut 8 bases from V and 3 bases from J; bases unmatched to any gene: 4. CDR3: CASSRDRDYGYTF. The CDR3, as DNA: TGTGCCAGTTCTCGGGACAGGGACTATGGCTACACCTTC.

The rearrangement joins TRBV28 to TRBJ1-1; D not resolved. Germline V CDR1 and CDR2: MDHEN, SYDVKM. Trimming stripped 10 bases from V and 1 base from J, with 16 bases between. This CDR3 comprises 14 residues. This CDR3 is CATRYSFPNTEAFF. The CDR3 region has the DNA TGTGCCACACGATATAGCTTCCCGAACACTGAAGCTTTCTTT.

This clonotype was seen more than once but under ten times. V usage is TRBV20-1 and J usage is TRBJ1-2; the match to TRBD1 covers 11 bases. Germline V gene sequence: CDR1 DFQATT, CDR2 SNEGSKA (reference sequence). The CDR3 is made up of 16 amino acids. Losses at the gene ends were 3 bases for V and 3 bases for J; bases not matched to a gene: 9. CDR3 in DNA: TGCAGTGCTAGCCTCTGGGACAGGGGGGAGGACTATGGCTACACCTTC. This codes for CSASLWDRGEDYGYTF.

The chain employs TRBV28 and TRBJ1-2, with D perhaps TRBD1 (5 bases). Germline V CDR1 and CDR2: MDHEN, SYDVKM. This CDR3 has 17 amino acids. V gave up 4 bases and J gave up 4 bases, with 22 bases separating them. Here the CDR3 DNA reads TGTGCCAGCAGTTCCTCGGGGGACGGATGGGAAGGCTATGGCTACACCTTC. Protein sequence: CASSSSGDGWEGYGYTF.

This clonotype is medium-sized (0.01 to 0.1%) by share. The chain joins TRBV6-5 to TRBJ1-6, with unresolved D. This CDR3 comprises 15 residues. The V gene lost 7 bases and the J gene lost 5 bases, with 15 bases spanning the gap. Germline CDR1 reads MNHEY; CDR2 reads SVGAGI. The CDR3: CASNGRRLDNSPLHF. The CDR3 coding sequence is TGTGCCAGCAACGGACGGCGACTAGATAATTCACCCCTCCACTTT.